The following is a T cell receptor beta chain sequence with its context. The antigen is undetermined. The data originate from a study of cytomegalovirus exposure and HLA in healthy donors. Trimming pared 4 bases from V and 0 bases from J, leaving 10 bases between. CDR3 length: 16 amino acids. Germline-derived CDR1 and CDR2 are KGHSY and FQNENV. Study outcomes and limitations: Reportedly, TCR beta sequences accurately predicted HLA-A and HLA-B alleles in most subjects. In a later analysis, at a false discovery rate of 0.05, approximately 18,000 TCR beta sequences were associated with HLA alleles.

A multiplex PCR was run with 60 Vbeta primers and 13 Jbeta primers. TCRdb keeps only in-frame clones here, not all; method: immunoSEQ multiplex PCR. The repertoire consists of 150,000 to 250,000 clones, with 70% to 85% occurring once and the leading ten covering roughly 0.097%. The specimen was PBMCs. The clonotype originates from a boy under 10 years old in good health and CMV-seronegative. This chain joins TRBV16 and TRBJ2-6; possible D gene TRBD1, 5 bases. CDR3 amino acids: CASSPPTDSGANVLTF. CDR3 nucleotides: TGTGCCAGCAGCCCCCCGACAGACTCTGGGGCCAACGTCCTGACTTTC.